Listed below are T cell receptor beta chains from one sample, sequenced in a study of blood T cells in healthy people across ages. TCRdb analysed the 5' RACE reads with MiXCR anew, one entry per CDR3 protein. The data contain approximately 1,100,000 distinct CDR3 sequences, 35% to 50% of them singletons. The specimen sequenced was blood. Receptors originate from a woman aged 55-70 years in good health. CDR3s include the opening cysteine and the closing phenylalanine or tryptophan. The order of the fields is CDR3 protein, CDR3 DNA, J gene, V gene, clone size, D gene. The D gene is left open where the match is weak. Part of the rows lack a size; the others show once, few, many or a class for expanded clones.

CDR3aa: CASSYVDSYEQYF
CDR3nt: TGTGCCAGCAGTTACGTAGACTCCTACGAGCAGTACTTC
j_gene: TRBJ2-7
v_gene: TRBV6-6
abundance: NA
d_gene: NA

CDR3aa: CAWRDRGYEQYF
CDR3nt: TGTGCCTGGAGGGACAGGGGCTACGAGCAGTACTTC
j_gene: TRBJ2-7
v_gene: TRBV30
abundance: NA
d_gene: TRBD1

CDR3aa: CSASGGQNQPQHF
CDR3nt: TGCAGTGCTAGTGGCGGCCAGAATCAGCCCCAGCATTTT
j_gene: TRBJ1-5
v_gene: TRBV20-1
abundance: few
d_gene: NA

CDR3aa: CASSSPSKLAGGPGQFF
CDR3nt: TGTGCCAGCAGTTCCCCTTCAAAACTAGCGGGAGGGCCTGGTCAGTTCTTC
j_gene: TRBJ2-1
v_gene: TRBV27
abundance: NA
d_gene: TRBD2

CDR3aa: CSAGEAETTDTQYF
CDR3nt: TGCAGTGCAGGGGAAGCGGAGACCACAGATACGCAGTATTTT
j_gene: TRBJ2-3
v_gene: TRBV20-1
abundance: NA
d_gene: NA

CDR3aa: CASSGGQHNYGYTF
CDR3nt: TGTGCCAGCAGCGGGGGACAACATAACTATGGCTACACCTTC
j_gene: TRBJ1-2
v_gene: TRBV12-3/TRBV12-4
abundance: NA
d_gene: NA

CDR3aa: CASSLGVLSSYNEQYF
CDR3nt: TGTGCCAGCAGCTTAGGGGTCCTGAGCTCCTACAATGAGCAGTACTTC
j_gene: TRBJ2-7
v_gene: TRBV7-9
abundance: NA
d_gene: NA

CDR3aa: CASSETRNTEAFF
CDR3nt: TGTGCCAGCAGTGAGACAAGGAACACTGAAGCTTTCTTT
j_gene: TRBJ1-1
v_gene: TRBV6-1
abundance: NA
d_gene: NA

CDR3aa: CSVGAGINQPQHF
CDR3nt: TGCAGCGTTGGGGCAGGTATAAATCAGCCCCAGCATTTT
j_gene: TRBJ1-5
v_gene: TRBV29-1
abundance: few
d_gene: NA

CDR3aa: CSIAGTDSYEQYF
CDR3nt: TGCAGCATAGCAGGGACAGACTCCTACGAGCAGTACTTC
j_gene: TRBJ2-7
v_gene: TRBV29-1
abundance: NA
d_gene: TRBD1

CDR3aa: CSARDLAPYTNEQFF
CDR3nt: TGCAGTGCTAGAGATCTGGCTCCTTACACAAATGAGCAGTTCTTC
j_gene: TRBJ2-1
v_gene: TRBV20-1
abundance: NA
d_gene: NA

CDR3aa: CASSLGGHGLKETQYF
CDR3nt: TGCGCCAGCAGCTTGGGAGGCCATGGGCTCAAAGAGACCCAGTACTTC
j_gene: TRBJ2-5
v_gene: TRBV5-1
abundance: NA
d_gene: NA

CDR3aa: CSALGGYPIYEQFF
CDR3nt: TGCAGTGCTTTGGGTGGTTACCCTATATATGAGCAGTTCTTC
j_gene: TRBJ2-1
v_gene: TRBV20-1
abundance: NA
d_gene: NA

CDR3aa: CSARDGAGLDIQYF
CDR3nt: TGCAGTGCTAGAGATGGGGCGGGGCTGGACATTCAGTACTTC
j_gene: TRBJ2-4
v_gene: TRBV20-1
abundance: NA
d_gene: NA

CDR3aa: CASSRGVAGGLDNEQFF
CDR3nt: TGTGCCAGCTCCCGCGGGGTAGCGGGAGGGCTGGACAATGAGCAGTTCTTC
j_gene: TRBJ2-1
v_gene: TRBV11-3
abundance: NA
d_gene: TRBD2

CDR3aa: CASRYNRDYGYTF
CDR3nt: TGTGCCAGCAGATACAACAGGGACTATGGCTACACCTTC
j_gene: TRBJ1-2
v_gene: TRBV6-5
abundance: NA
d_gene: NA

CDR3aa: CASSLYGGRGTDTQYF
CDR3nt: TGTGCCAGCTCACTGTACGGCGGGAGAGGGACAGATACGCAGTATTTT
j_gene: TRBJ2-3
v_gene: TRBV18
abundance: once
d_gene: TRBD2

CDR3aa: CASSEEVRGSQPQHF
CDR3nt: TGTGCCAGCAGTGAGGAGGTCAGGGGGAGTCAGCCCCAGCATTTT
j_gene: TRBJ1-5
v_gene: TRBV2
abundance: NA
d_gene: TRBD1

CDR3aa: CASSVLPLYEQYF
CDR3nt: TGTGCCAGCAGTGTGCTCCCACTCTACGAGCAGTACTTC
j_gene: TRBJ2-7
v_gene: TRBV27
abundance: NA
d_gene: NA

CDR3aa: CAISESSREVTDTQYF
CDR3nt: TGTGCCATCAGTGAGTCGAGCAGGGAGGTCACAGATACGCAGTATTTT
j_gene: TRBJ2-3
v_gene: TRBV10-3
abundance: NA
d_gene: NA

CDR3aa: CASSPGGAQPQHF
CDR3nt: TGTGCCAGCAGTCCCGGAGGCGCTCAGCCCCAGCATTTT
j_gene: TRBJ1-5
v_gene: TRBV27
abundance: NA
d_gene: NA

CDR3aa: CASRPRTGSFRETQYF
CDR3nt: TGTGCCAGCAGACCCCGGACAGGCTCTTTCAGAGAGACCCAGTACTTC
j_gene: TRBJ2-5
v_gene: TRBV13
abundance: many
d_gene: TRBD1